These T cell receptor beta chains were read from a single sample in a study of regulatory T cells in long-lasting Graves disease. Via MiXCR, TCRdb re-called the multiplex PCR reads, giving one row per CDR3 protein. The sample has hundreds of thousands of distinct CDR3 sequences; 15% to 20% are singletons. A further study also used this sample, focusing on T cells in Graves' hyperthyroidism and ophthalmopathy.

The sequences come from peripheral blood mononuclear cells (PBMCs), collected at new diagnosis, from a patient treated with antithyroid drugs. The source is a woman in her twenties or thirties with Graves disease. Each CDR3 is given with its conserved first and last residue. The D gene is left open where the match is weak. Not all rows give a size; the values are once, few, many and, for expanded clones, a class.

>NA|TRBV20-1|TRBJ1-2|NA
TGCAGTTCTGCCCGGATCAGCTATGGCTACACCTTC
CSSARISYGYTF
>many|TRBV6-1|TRBJ2-1|TRBD2
TGTGCCAGCAGTGAAAGGGCTAGCGGGAGGGGGCGTAATGAGCAGTTCTTC
CASSERASGRGRNEQFF
>many|TRBV28|TRBJ2-3|TRBD1
TGTGCCAGCAGTGAGCCAGCCCTGACAGGGACAGATACGCAGTATTTT
CASSEPALTGTDTQYF
>NA|TRBV18|TRBJ2-5|NA
TGTGCCAGCTCTCCTAGACCAAAGATCATCCAAGAGACCCAGTACTTC
CASSPRPKIIQETQYF
>NA|TRBV5-1|TRBJ2-7|NA
TGCGCCAGCAGCCCTCTTATGGGTCTGTACGAGCAGTACTTC
CASSPLMGLYEQYF
>few|TRBV18|TRBJ1-1|TRBD1
TGTGCCAGCTCACAGCAGACAGGGCGCCTGGGGAACACTGAAGCTTTCTTT
CASSQQTGRLGNTEAFF
>many|TRBV5-1|TRBJ1-6|TRBD1
TGCGCCAGCAGCGAGACAGGGACAGAGGAGTCACCCCTCCACTTT
CASSETGTEESPLHF
>many|TRBV28|TRBJ2-1|TRBD1
TGTGCCAGCAGCACAAGAGCGTCCGGGACAGGGGATGAGCAGTTCTTC
CASSTRASGTGDEQFF
>many|TRBV12-3/TRBV12-4|TRBJ2-5|TRBD2
TGTGCCAGCAGGGGACTAGCGGGAGAGACCCAGTACTTC
CASRGLAGETQYF
>few|TRBV18|TRBJ2-5|TRBD1
TGTGCCAGCTCTCGGGACAGGGGGCCTCAAGAGACCCAGTACTTC
CASSRDRGPQETQYF
>NA|TRBV5-6|TRBJ2-5|NA
TGTGCCAGCAGCTTGGGGCGGGACCAAGAGACCCAGTACTTC
CASSLGRDQETQYF
>many|TRBV6-2/TRBV6-3|TRBJ2-5|NA
TGTGCCAGCAATTTTTATATACAGCAAGAGACCCAGTACTTC
CASNFYIQQETQYF
>NA|TRBV7-2|TRBJ1-2|NA
TGTGCCAGCAGATTCTTTGGAAACTATGGCTACACCTTC
CASRFFGNYGYTF
>NA|TRBV30|TRBJ2-7|NA
TGTGCCTGGGGTTGGCGGAGGCAAGGGACCTACGAGCAGCACTTC
CAWGWRRQGTYEQHF
>NA|TRBV3-1|TRBJ1-3|NA
TGTGCCAGCAGCCACATGAACACCATATATTTT
CASSHMNTIYF
>many|TRBV2|TRBJ1-2|TRBD1
TGTGCCAGCAGGGAACGACAGGGGGACTATGGCTACACCTTC
CASRERQGDYGYTF
>many|TRBV5-1|TRBJ2-3|TRBD2
TGCGCCAGCCCTGGAACGGCTAGCGGGGATAGAGATACGCAGTATTTT
CASPGTASGDRDTQYF
>few|TRBV20-1|TRBJ1-5|TRBD1
TGCAGTGCTCCGGGACAGGGGGGTATGGAGCATTTT
CSAPGQGGMEHF
>NA|TRBV28|TRBJ1-3|NA
TGTGCCAGCAGTACCTACCCGGACACGAGCTCTGGAGACACCATATATTTT
CASSTYPDTSSGDTIYF
>many|TRBV19|TRBJ1-5|NA
TGTGCCAGTAGTAATGCTGGCCAGTATAGCAATCAGCCCCAGCATTTT
CASSNAGQYSNQPQHF
>NA|TRBV6-1|TRBJ2-7|NA
TGTGCCAGCAATAGAGGTCTGACGGGCCAGGACGAGCAGTACTTC
CASNRGLTGQDEQYF
>few|TRBV19|TRBJ1-2|NA
TGTCCCGAGTCAGCCCGGGGTCATGGCTACACCTTC
CPESARGHGYTF
>NA|TRBV7-9|TRBJ1-1|NA
TGTGCCAGCAGCTTAACGGTGTCATTCTTGTCTTTCTTT
CASSLTVSFLSFF
>few|TRBV5-6|TRBJ1-4|NA
TGTGCCAGCAGCACTGTCCGGGTACTTAATGAAAAACTGTTTTTT
CASSTVRVLNEKLFF
>NA|TRBV5-4|TRBJ2-3|NA
TGTGCCAGCAGGCGGGATAGAACTAGCACAGATACGCAGTATTTT
CASRRDRTSTDTQYF
>NA|TRBV5-4|TRBJ1-6|TRBD1
TGTGCCAGCAGAGAACAGGGGTCGCAGAATTCACCCCTCCACTTT
CASREQGSQNSPLHF
>NA|TRBV5-5|TRBJ2-7|NA
TGTGCCAGCAGCATGCGGACGGGGCGGGACTACGAGCAGTACTTC
CASSMRTGRDYEQYF
>NA|TRBV6-1|TRBJ2-7|NA
TGTGCCAGCATGGATACTAGTACCTACGAGCAGTACTTC
CASMDTSTYEQYF
>many|TRBV28|TRBJ1-2|NA
TGTGCCAGCAGTTTAATGGGGCAGGGCTTTCGGTATGGCTACACCTTC
CASSLMGQGFRYGYTF
>few|TRBV7-2|TRBJ2-7|NA
TGTGCCAGCAGTGAGCGGTTCTCCTACGAGCAGTACTTC
CASSERFSYEQYF
>NA|TRBV5-1|TRBJ2-3|NA
TGCGCCAGCAGCGGGGGAAGAGCCACAGATACGCAGTATTTT
CASSGGRATDTQYF
>many|TRBV11-2|TRBJ2-7|NA
TGTGCCAGCAGCTTAGTGGGCAGCCCCTACGAGCAGTACTTC
CASSLVGSPYEQYF
>few|TRBV19|TRBJ2-7|NA
TGTGCCAGTAGTATTGGCGGGGACTCCTACGAGCAGTACTTC
CASSIGGDSYEQYF
>NA|TRBV5-1|TRBJ2-2|NA
TGCGCCAGCAGCATGATGACAGGCAGTCTCCCCGGGGAGCTGTTTTTT
CASSMMTGSLPGELFF
>many|TRBV12-3/TRBV12-4|TRBJ1-2|NA
TGTGCCAGCAGTTTATGGTATCCCGGGACTGAGAACTATGGCTACACCTTC
CASSLWYPGTENYGYTF
>many|TRBV28|TRBJ1-1|NA
TGTGCCAGCAGAGGGGCCTGGGTAACTGAAGCTTTCTTT
CASRGAWVTEAFF
>many|TRBV27|TRBJ1-1|NA
TGTGCCAGCAGATTGACAGCAATGAACACTGAAGCTTTCTTT
CASRLTAMNTEAFF
>many|TRBV29-1|TRBJ2-1|NA
TGCAGCTTCCGGGACTACAATGAGCAGTTCTTC
CSFRDYNEQFF
>NA|TRBV5-4|TRBJ2-3|NA
TGTGCCAGCAGCTTCCGCAAGAGCACAGATACGCAGTATTTT
CASSFRKSTDTQYF
>many|TRBV20-1|TRBJ1-4|NA
TGCAGTGCTACCCGGGGACTATCGAATGAAAAACTGTTTTTT
CSATRGLSNEKLFF
>many|TRBV29-1|TRBJ2-5|NA
TGCAGCGTGCTTATAGTGGGGGGCGAGACCCAGTACTTC
CSVLIVGGETQYF
>few|TRBV27|TRBJ2-7|NA
TGTGCCAGCAGCTCCCTCCTTGGGGGCTCCACCTACGAGCAGTACTTC
CASSSLLGGSTYEQYF
>many|TRBV11-3|TRBJ2-4|NA
TGTGCCAGCATGGTATGGAGCATTCAGTACTTC
CASMVWSIQYF
>many|TRBV28|TRBJ1-5|NA
TGTGCCAGCAGCGAACCGGGGGGGTATAGCAATCAGCCCCAGCATTTT
CASSEPGGYSNQPQHF
>many|TRBV27|TRBJ1-1|NA
TGTGCCAGCAGTTCGTCTCGACATCCCACTGAAGCTTTCTTT
CASSSSRHPTEAFF
>many|TRBV7-2|TRBJ2-2|NA
TGTGCCAGCAGCCTCGGGACAACGAGCACCGGGGAGCTGTTTTTT
CASSLGTTSTGELFF
>few|TRBV28|TRBJ1-5|NA
TGTGCCAGCAGTCAACAACAGGGACGTCAACCCCAGCATTTT
CASSQQQGRQPQHF
>few|TRBV20-1|TRBJ2-7|NA
TGCAGTGCTAGAGATCGGGTCCATAGCTCCTACGAGCAGTACTTC
CSARDRVHSSYEQYF
>few|TRBV19|TRBJ2-5|NA
TGTGCCAGTAGTATTTTCGGGGGAGGCCAAGAGACCCAGTACTTC
CASSIFGGGQETQYF
>many|TRBV7-9|TRBJ2-3|NA
TGTGCCAGCTCCCAAATGGCGTCAGACAGCACAGATACGCAGTATTTT
CASSQMASDSTDTQYF
>NA|TRBV5-4|TRBJ2-3|TRBD1
TGTGCCAGCAGCTCAAGGACAGGGGGCTCAGATACGCAGTATTTT
CASSSRTGGSDTQYF
>many|TRBV30|TRBJ1-1|NA
TGTGCCTGGAGTGGGAAGACAGGGAACACTGAAGCTTTCTTT
CAWSGKTGNTEAFF
>few|TRBV20-1|TRBJ1-4|NA
TGCAGTGCTAGAGATTGGCGGGGGCCCAGCGCTGAAAAACTGTTTTTT
CSARDWRGPSAEKLFF
>many|TRBV27|TRBJ2-3|TRBD1
TGTGCCAGCAGTACCCGGACAGGGACGGCAGATACGCAGTATTTT
CASSTRTGTADTQYF
>few|TRBV13|TRBJ2-7|NA
TGTGCCAGCAGCTCTCTAAGGGCGGACCGTTCCCGAACGTACTTC
CASSSLRADRSRTYF
>once|TRBV28|TRBJ2-7|TRBD1
TGTGCCAGCAGCCCCGCCGGGACAGGGCTCTCCTACGAGCAGTACTTC
CASSPAGTGLSYEQYF
>few|TRBV15|TRBJ1-2|NA
TGTGCCACCAGCAGAGGCTCCACGGGGTCACGGGGCTACACCTTC
CATSRGSTGSRGYTF
>many|TRBV10-1|TRBJ2-2|TRBD1
TGCGCCAGCAGTTCATTACAGGGGGCCCAATCCGGGGAGCTGTTTTTT
CASSSLQGAQSGELFF
>few|TRBV20-1|TRBJ2-3|TRBD2
TGCAGTGCTTGGACTAGCGGGAGAGTTACAGTCACAGATACGCAGTATTTT
CSAWTSGRVTVTDTQYF